This passage covers 26 T cell receptor beta chains from one sample sequenced in a study of cytomegalovirus exposure and HLA in healthy donors. Sequencing used immunoSEQ multiplex PCR; TCRdb keeps in-frame clones, though not all of them. The table shows about 280,000 clones, with around 89% occurring only once. Material for sequencing was PBMCs. Every receptor here comes from a woman under 30 in good health and CMV-seronegative.

This clone was seen a few times. V gene TRBV1 combines with J gene TRBJ1-6. TRBV1 counts as a pseudogene. The CDR3 is made up of 12 amino acids. This CDR3 reads CTSSQELRALHF. In nucleotides, the CDR3 is TGCACCAGCAGCCAAGAACTCCGGGCCCTCCACTTT.

The chain links TRBV15 to TRBJ1-2, with 7 nucleotides matching TRBD1. Trimming took 3 bases from V and 4 from J; bases not matched to a gene: 8. The CDR3 is made up of 15 amino acids. The germline CDR1 and CDR2 sequences are LNHNV and YYDKDF (reference sequence). In DNA, the CDR3 is TGTGCCACCAGCAGGACCCTGGACAGGACCTATGGCTACACCTTC. Its translation: CATSRTLDRTYGYTF.

V and J are TRBV28 and TRBJ1-5, with 8 bases identical to TRBD1. Germline V gene lookup returns CDR1 MDHEN and CDR2 SYDVKM. The CDR3 is 15 amino acids. V lost 0 bases to trimming and J lost 6 bases; unmatched junction nucleotides: 4. Here the CDR3 reads CASSLWTGVPQPQHF. CDR3 bases: TGTGCCAGCAGTTTATGGACAGGGGTTCCTCAGCCCCAGCATTTT.

The V and J genes are TRBV28 and TRBJ1-1; tentative D call: TRBD1 (5 bases). There are 14 residues in the CDR3. Germline V gene lookup returns CDR1 MDHEN and CDR2 SYDVKM. The germline V and J ends were trimmed by 7 bases and 1 base, with 13 bases remaining between them. CDR3 amino acids: CASTWGGSNTEAFF. CDR3 bases: TGTGCCAGCACCTGGGGGGGGTCGAACACTGAAGCTTTCTTT.

J is TRBJ2-3 and V is TRBV7-2, with 7 positions matching TRBD1. Germline-derived CDR1 and CDR2 are SGHTA and FQGNSA. J lost 1 base, V lost 1 base, and 2 bases had no gene match. This CDR3 is 15 amino acids long. The CDR3 bases are TGTGCCAGCAGCTTAGGACAGGGCCGCACAGATACGCAGTATTTT. This translates into CASSLGQGRTDTQYF.

This chain connects TRBV21-1 to TRBJ2-1; the table's D call of TRBD2 was not tested on the DNA. TRBV21-1 is a listed pseudogene. CDR3 size: 17 residues. CDR3 nucleotide sequence: TGTGCCAGCAGCAAAGTTCCGGAAATGAGGTCCTACAATGAGCAGTTCTTC. Amino acids: CASSKVPEMRSYNEQFF.

The genes are TRBV27 and TRBJ2-7, with 11 bases aligning to TRBD1. Germline V lookup: CDR1 MNHEY, CDR2 SMNVEV (reference sequence). The V and J ends lost 6 bases and 4 bases, in that order; junction bases with no gene match: 8. The CDR3 extends over 15 amino acids. The CDR3 loop reads CASSQRTGGWYEQYF. The DNA for the CDR3 is TGTGCCAGCAGCCAACGGACAGGGGGCTGGTACGAGCAGTACTTC.

This chain uses TRBV2 with TRBJ1-4; the D is unclear. The CDR3 extends over 14 amino acids. Trimming removed 6 bases from V and 2 bases from J, with 10 bases in between. The V gene's germline CDR1 is SNHLY and CDR2 FYNNEI. CDR3: CASRLPITNEKLFF. The CDR3 DNA sequence: TGTGCCAGCAGACTTCCGATTACTAATGAAAAACTGTTTTTT.

This sequence joins TRBV19 and TRBJ2-7, with TRBD1 as a possible D gene (5 bases). Trimming took off 5 bases at V and 4 bases at J, with 12 bases between the two ends. The CDR3 is made up of 13 amino acids. Germline CDR1 is LNHDA and CDR2 is SQIVND (reference sequence). The DNA of the CDR3 is TGTGCCAGTAGTTCGACAGCCTGGTACGAGCAGTACTTC. It encodes CASSSTAWYEQYF.

CDR3 DNA: TGTGCCAGCAGTTACTCAGGGACTAGCGGATACGAGCAGTACTTC. Protein: CASSYSGTSGYEQYF. The V and J genes are TRBV6-6 and TRBJ2-7; 11 positions agree with TRBD2. Germline lookup yields CDR1 MNHNY and CDR2 SVGAGI (reference sequence). There are 15 residues in the CDR3. With 0 bases clipped from V and 4 bases from J, the junction kept 2 bases outside the gene matches.

The V gene is TRBV5-4, the J gene TRBJ1-2; 8 bases agree with TRBD1. The CDR3 runs to 13 residues. Unmatched junction bases numbered 4, after V lost 4 bases and J lost 5 bases. CDR1 and CDR2 (germline): SGHNT, YYREEE (reference sequence). In DNA, the CDR3 is TGTGCCAGCAGCACCAGGGGGCAGTATGGCTACACCTTC. Translating gives CASSTRGQYGYTF. Based on the CDR3 plus reference TRBV5-4 and TRBJ1-2, the full variable domain is ETGVTQSPTHLIKTRGQQVTLRCSSQSGHNTVSWYQQALGQGPQFIFQYYREEENGRGNFPPRFSGLQFPNYSSELNVNALELDDSALYLCASSTRGQYGYTFGSGTRLTVV.

This clone was seen just once. The DNA of the CDR3 is TGTGCCAGCAGCTTTAGAGGGGGAGCCTACGAGCAGTACTTC. It yields the protein CASSFRGGAYEQYF. This chain connects TRBV11-2 to TRBJ2-7, with TRBD1 as a possible D gene (6 bases). The ends were cut back, 3 bases at V and 2 bases at J, with 11 bases in the middle. Germline V gene lookup returns CDR1 SGHAT and CDR2 FQNNGV. This CDR3 contains 14 residues.

The rearrangement links TRBV28 to TRBJ2-1; a possible D gene is TRBD2 (7 bases). V was shortened by 5 bases and J by 8 bases, with 22 bases between the two germline ends. CDR1 and CDR2 (germline): MDHEN, SYDVKM. CDR3 size: 16 residues. In DNA form, the CDR3 reads TGTGCCAGCAGTCCCGAGGTCGGGGGGCGGTGGGATGAGCAGTTCTTC. Protein sequence: CASSPEVGGRWDEQFF.

The J gene is TRBJ2-4, the V gene TRBV28, with D tentatively TRBD1 (6 bases). Germline CDR1 reads MDHEN; CDR2 reads SYDVKM. The CDR3 runs 18 residues. Trimming stripped 2 bases from V and 1 base from J, with 18 bases between. The CDR3 coding sequence is TGTGCCAGCAGTTTAGAGAAGAACAGGGCGAGGGCCAAAAACATTCAGTACTTC. Translation: CASSLEKNRARAKNIQYF.

The gene calls are TRBV27 and TRBJ2-7; 8 bases align to TRBD2. Germline-derived CDR1 and CDR2 are MNHEY and SMNVEV (reference sequence). The CDR3 totals 15 residues. Losses at the gene ends were 3 bases for V and 9 bases for J; bases not matched to a gene: 13. The DNA of the CDR3 is TGTGCCAGCAGTTTGACTAGCGCCAGAAGTTGGGGGCAGTACTTC. Encoded protein: CASSLTSARSWGQYF.

This clone was seen more than once but under ten times. The CDR3 is CASSVDGYSNQPQHF. The DNA for the CDR3 is TGTGCCAGCAGCGTAGACGGGTATAGCAATCAGCCCCAGCATTTT. The rearrangement joins TRBV9 to TRBJ1-5; D is ambiguous. The CDR3 extends over 15 amino acids. V was trimmed by 0 bases and J by 0 bases, leaving 7 bases between them. Germline V gene sequence: CDR1 SGDLS, CDR2 YYNGEE.

CDR3 residues: CAWRAGLAGGREQYF. CDR3 sequence (DNA): TGTGCCTGGAGGGCAGGACTAGCGGGAGGGCGCGAGCAGTACTTC. The chain employs TRBV30 and TRBJ2-7, with TRBD2 matching 15 bases. This CDR3 has 15 residues. Germline CDR1 GTSNPN, CDR2 SVGIG (reference sequence). With V trimmed by 3 bases and J by 6 bases, 6 bases remained unmatched.

The chain uses TRBV9 and TRBJ2-1, with 7 bases lining up with TRBD2. There are 15 residues in the CDR3. J gave up 3 bases and V 0 bases, and 3 bases lay outside the gene matches. CDR1 and CDR2 (germline): SGDLS, YYNGEE. The CDR3 sequence is CASSVGGGVYNEQFF. The CDR3 nucleotides are TGTGCCAGCAGCGTAGGGGGGGGAGTCTACAATGAGCAGTTCTTC. The variable domain in full, with the rest retrieved from reference TRBV9 and TRBJ2-1, is DSGVTQTPKHLITATGQRVTLRCSPRSGDLSVYWYQQSLDQGLQFLIQYYNGEERAKGNILERFSAQQFPDLHSELNLSSLELGDSALYFCASSVGGGVYNEQFFGPGTRLTVL.

The rearrangement links TRBV28 to TRBJ2-1; no clear D gene. V lost 2 bases and J 7 bases, leaving 15 bases between the germline ends. The CDR3 loop spans 15 amino acids. CDR1 is MDHEN and CDR2 is SYDVKM in the germline V gene. This chain's CDR3 is CASSLGDLLKNEQFF. The CDR3 DNA follows: TGTGCCAGCAGTTTAGGAGACCTTTTGAAGAATGAGCAGTTCTTC.

Notes on this clone: At one end the junction does not follow the germline gene, possibly because of a read error. This chain uses TRBV11-2 with TRBJ2-7; no clear D gene. Germline V gives CDR1 SGHAT, CDR2 FQNNGV. The CDR3 extends over 16 amino acids. This CDR3 reads CTSSLDSPLSSYEQYF. DNA of the CDR3: TGTACCAGCAGCTTAGATTCCCCGTTGTCCTCCTACGAGCAGTACTTC.

This chain connects TRBV5-1 to TRBJ2-1; 8 bases fit TRBD2. J gave up 10 bases and V 3 bases, and 9 bases lay outside the gene matches. Germline V gives CDR1 SGHRS, CDR2 YFSETQ. The CDR3 runs to 14 residues. The CDR3 region has the DNA TGCGCCAGCAGCTATTTTAGAGCGGGAGAGGAGCAGTTCTTC. Encoded protein: CASSYFRAGEEQFF. The whole variable domain, remainder taken from reference TRBV5-1 and TRBJ2-1, is KAGVTQTPRYLIKTRGQQVTLSCSPISGHRSVSWYQQTPGQGLQFLFEYFSETQRNKGNFPGRFSGRQFSNSRSEMNVSTLELGDSALYLCASSYFRAGEEQFFGPGTRLTVL.

This chain links TRBV9 with TRBJ2-1; D not certain. The germline gives CDR1 SGDLS, CDR2 YYNGEE. V lost 0 bases to trimming and J lost 6 bases, with 19 bases between them. This CDR3 has 17 residues. The CDR3 bases are TGTGCCAGCAGCGTAGACCGAACTATGGGTTATTTCAATGAGCAGTTCTTC. Its translation is CASSVDRTMGYFNEQFF.

The rearrangement uses TRBV28 and TRBJ1-3, with D unclear. V lost 3 bases, J lost 4 bases, and 7 bases lay in between. The CDR3 totals 13 residues. Germline CDR1 reads MDHEN; CDR2 reads SYDVKM. The CDR3: CASSFKSGNTIYF. The CDR3 coding sequence is TGTGCCAGCAGTTTCAAATCCGGAAACACCATATATTTT.

The chain carries TRBV15 and TRBJ2-1; D unclear. The V and J ends lost 4 bases and 5 bases respectively, with 12 bases between them. CDR3 length equals 14 residues. Germline lookup yields CDR1 LNHNV and CDR2 YYDKDF (reference sequence). For the CDR3, the DNA is TGTGCCACCAGCATAAAGCGTGTCGACAATGAGCAGTTCTTC. It specifies CATSIKRVDNEQFF.

This chain joins TRBV15 and TRBJ1-2, with TRBD1 matching 10 bases. The CDR3 runs to 13 residues. The germline gives CDR1 LNHNV, CDR2 YYDKDF (reference sequence). V lost 6 bases, J lost 7 bases, and 5 bases stayed unmatched. The CDR3 nucleotides read TGTGCCACCAGGGGGGGGACAGGGGTTGGCTACACCTTC. Protein product: CATRGGTGVGYTF.

This chain links TRBV5-6 with TRBJ2-7; D is unclear. CDR3 size: 13 residues. The V and J ends lost 1 base and 5 bases respectively, with 10 bases between them. The germline V gene encodes CDR1 SGHDT and CDR2 YYEEEE. The CDR3 is CASSLSSFDEQYF. In DNA form, the CDR3 reads TGTGCCAGCAGCTTGTCCAGTTTCGACGAGCAGTACTTC.